Shown below are 27 T cell receptor beta chains from a single sample sequenced in a study of a mutant IDH1 vaccine in newly diagnosed glioma. Some clones are missing from TCRdb's copy, which holds only in-frame ones; the method was immunoSEQ multiplex PCR. The sample includes tens of thousands of clones, around 79% of them seen just once. Indicated time point: baseline, week 1 (first vaccination visit). Indicated treatment: pre-vaccination baseline after standard-of-care therapy. Sequencing used PBMCs, obtained from a glioma patient treated with radiotherapy, temozolomide or both. Receptors originate from a man between 25 and 39 years old with glioma.

This chain connects TRBV6-6 to TRBJ1-5; no reliable D call. The germline V and J ends were trimmed by 3 bases and 8 bases, with 8 bases remaining between them. This CDR3 comprises 12 residues. Germline CDR1 reads MNHNY; CDR2 reads SVGAGI (reference sequence). This CDR3 is CASSYMGEPQHF. Written as DNA, the CDR3 is TGTGCCAGCAGTTATATGGGCGAGCCCCAGCATTTT.

V gene TRBV10-2 combines with J gene TRBJ1-2; no reliable D call. V lost 1 base to trimming and J lost 3 bases, with 9 bases between them. CDR3 length: 14 residues. Germline CDR1 WSHSY, CDR2 SAAADI. CDR3 DNA sequence: TGCGCCAGCAGTGAGTGGGGTAACGACTATGGCTACACCTTC. It is translated as CASSEWGNDYGYTF.

The rearrangement links TRBV4-1 to TRBJ2-5, with a tentative D call TRBD1 (6 bases). Per the germline V gene, CDR1 is MGHRA and CDR2 is YSYEKL. V was trimmed by 2 bases and J by 2 bases, leaving 12 bases between them. The CDR3 covers 15 residues. The DNA for the CDR3 is TGCGCCAGCAGCCAACGTTGGACAGAACAAGAGACCCAGTACTTC. Protein product: CASSQRWTEQETQYF.

The chain combines TRBV9 with TRBJ1-3; no clear D gene. The germline V gene has CDR1 SGDLS and CDR2 YYNGEE. V dropped 2 bases and J dropped 0 bases, with 3 bases sitting between them. CDR3 length: 13 residues. The CDR3 DNA sequence: TGTGCCAGCAGCGTCCTCTCTGGAAACACCATATATTTT. As protein: CASSVLSGNTIYF.

This clone has just one count. The chain has TRBV5-1 and TRBJ2-7, with D perhaps assigned TRBD1 or TRBD2 (6 bases each). The CDR3 spans 15 residues. The V and J ends lost 1 base and 6 bases respectively, with 17 bases between them. The germline V gene encodes CDR1 SGHRS and CDR2 YFSETQ. This chain's CDR3 is CASSLQGTEGGEQYF. The CDR3 nucleotides read TGCGCCAGCAGCTTGCAGGGGACGGAGGGCGGCGAGCAGTACTTC.

V and J are TRBV10-1 and TRBJ2-1; TRBD1 matches 7 bases. Trimming at V came to 0 bases and at J to 3 bases, leaving 5 bases not matched to a gene. Germline assignment: CDR1 WNHNN and CDR2 SYGVQD (reference sequence). The CDR3 consists of 16 residues. The CDR3 DNA is TGCGCCAGCAGTGAGTCGGTGGGACAGAGCTACAATGAGCAGTTCTTC. It encodes CASSESVGQSYNEQFF.

The chain couples TRBV9 to TRBJ2-2, with D possibly matching TRBD1 (6 bases). With 0 bases removed from V and 6 bases from J, the gap between germline ends came to 15 bases. The V gene's germline CDR1 is SGDLS and CDR2 YYNGEE. The CDR3 is made up of 16 amino acids. The chain's CDR3 is CASSVGGQYGSGELFF. The DNA for the CDR3 is TGTGCCAGCAGCGTAGGGGGGCAGTATGGTTCCGGGGAGCTGTTTTTT. Supplemented by reference TRBV9 and TRBJ2-2, the full variable domain reads DSGVTQTPKHLITATGQRVTLRCSPRSGDLSVYWYQQSLDQGLQFLIQYYNGEERAKGNILERFSAQQFPDLHSELNLSSLELGDSALYFCASSVGGQYGSGELFFGEGSRLTVL.

The chain is built from TRBV5-1 and TRBJ2-2, with D possibly matching TRBD2 (6 bases). Trimming shortened V by 4 bases and J by 1 base, and 17 bases separated the two germline ends. The CDR3 extends over 17 amino acids. Germline CDR1 reads SGHRS; CDR2 reads YFSETQ. The CDR3 region is CASSPGDAGRNTGELFF. The CDR3 bases are TGCGCCAGCAGCCCGGGGGATGCGGGGCGGAACACCGGGGAGCTGTTTTTT.

The rearrangement uses TRBV2 and TRBJ2-2; no clear D. Per germline, CDR1 SNHLY and CDR2 FYNNEI. V dropped 6 bases and J dropped 5 bases, with 10 bases sitting between them. CDR3 length equals 13 residues. The CDR3 loop is CASRTARTGELFF. CDR3 DNA: TGTGCCAGCAGGACGGCTCGGACCGGGGAGCTGTTTTTT.

The chain uses TRBV27 and TRBJ1-5; 8 bases agree with TRBD1. The CDR3 is made up of 14 amino acids. Germline trimming cut 5 bases from V and 7 bases from J; bases unmatched to any gene: 7. Germline V gene sequence: CDR1 MNHEY, CDR2 SMNVEV (reference sequence). The chain's CDR3 is CASSARQGWQPQHF. CDR3 nucleotides: TGTGCCAGCAGTGCCAGACAGGGGTGGCAGCCCCAGCATTTT.

This clone appeared a few times. The rearrangement links TRBV7-3 to TRBJ1-1, with 10 bases aligning to TRBD1. With V trimmed by 4 bases and J by 4 bases, 3 bases remained unmatched. The CDR3 runs 14 residues. Germline CDR1 and CDR2: SGHTA and FQGTGA. The CDR3 DNA follows: TGTGCCAGCAGCTACGGACAGGGGGGCACTGAAGCTTTCTTT. Translated: CASSYGQGGTEAFF. Together with reference TRBV7-3 and TRBJ1-1, the CDR3 gives the full variable domain: GAGVSQTPSNKVTEKGKYVELRCDPISGHTALYWYRQSLGQGPEFLIYFQGTGAADDSGLPNDRFFAVRPEGSVSTLKIQRTERGDSAVYLCASSYGQGGTEAFFGQGTRLTVV.

This clone appeared a single time. The V and J genes are TRBV5-1 and TRBJ1-6; TRBD1 aligns across 8 bases. The V and J ends lost 0 bases and 13 bases, in that order; junction bases with no gene match: 12. CDR3 length equals 16 residues. CDR1 is SGHRS and CDR2 is YFSETQ in the germline V gene. CDR3: CASSLEPGTGLTPLHF. The CDR3, as DNA: TGCGCCAGCAGCTTGGAACCCGGGACAGGTCTTACCCCCCTCCACTTT.

The gene calls are TRBV5-6 and TRBJ2-2; D is unresolved. The CDR3 spans 15 residues. Trimming took 9 bases from V and 3 from J, leaving 18 bases between them. Germline lookup yields CDR1 SGHDT and CDR2 YYEEEE. CDR3 residues: CATTAWGMDTGELFF. The CDR3 DNA is TGTGCCACCACCGCATGGGGTATGGACACCGGGGAGCTGTTTTTT.

This clone occurred a few times. The rearrangement joins TRBV14 to TRBJ2-7; 8 nucleotides line up with TRBD1. The junction had 9 bases not matched to a gene; V was cut back by 4 bases and J by 4 bases. Germline values: CDR1 SGHDN, CDR2 FVKESK. The CDR3 runs to 15 residues. In nucleotides, the CDR3 is TGTGCCAGCAGCCTCGGAAGGACAGGGCAATACGAGCAGTACTTC. Its protein is CASSLGRTGQYEQYF.

The rearrangement uses TRBV27 and TRBJ2-3; 9 positions agree with TRBD1. V shed 6 bases, J shed 3 bases, and the junction held 10 bases outside the gene matches. CDR1 MNHEY and CDR2 SMNVEV come from the germline V gene (reference sequence). The CDR3 has 16 amino acids. The CDR3 bases are TGTGCCAGCAGGGCCCGGACAGGGGCTTTTACAGATACGCAGTATTTT. Translating it yields CASRARTGAFTDTQYF.

This chain joins TRBV6-6 and TRBJ1-2; tentatively, D is TRBD1 (5 bases). Per the germline V gene, CDR1 is MNHNY and CDR2 is SVGAGI (reference sequence). V shed 2 bases and J shed 3 bases, with 7 bases lying between them. This CDR3 is 13 amino acids long. For the CDR3, the DNA is TGTGCCAGCAGTTACGGGGCTGACTATGGCTACACCTTC. As protein: CASSYGADYGYTF.

The J gene is TRBJ1-5, the V gene TRBV5-5; the D is unclear. The CDR3 extends over 13 amino acids. V was shortened by 0 bases and J by 5 bases, with 6 bases between the two germline ends. Germline CDR1 reads SGHKS; CDR2 reads YYEKEE (reference sequence). The CDR3 here is CASSLAPHQPQHF. The DNA of the CDR3 is TGTGCCAGCAGCTTGGCACCCCATCAGCCCCAGCATTTT.

This clone showed up just once. This chain joins TRBV19 and TRBJ2-5, with D unclear. Germline-derived CDR1 and CDR2 are LNHDA and SQIVND (reference sequence). This CDR3 comprises 14 residues. V gave up 3 bases and J gave up 4 bases, with 12 bases separating them. The DNA of the CDR3 is TGTGCCAGTAGTATGACAACGACGGTAGAGACCCAGTACTTC. It codes for CASSMTTTVETQYF. Supplemented by reference TRBV19 and TRBJ2-5, the full variable domain reads DGGITQSPKYLFRKEGQNVTLSCEQNLNHDAMYWYRQDPGQGLRLIYYSQIVNDFQKGDIAEGYSVSREKKESFPLTVTSAQKNPTAFYLCASSMTTTVETQYFGPGTRLLVL.

This clone was seen only once. The V gene is TRBV27, the J gene TRBJ2-2; 10 bases match TRBD2. Germline V CDR1 and CDR2: MNHEY, SMNVEV (reference sequence). V was clipped by 6 bases and J by 6 bases; unmatched bases: 7. This CDR3 spans 15 amino acids. This CDR3 reads CASSPLAGVAGELFF. The CDR3 DNA sequence: TGTGCCAGCAGCCCTCTAGCGGGAGTGGCCGGGGAGCTGTTTTTT.

CDR3 DNA sequence: TGTGCCCGTCGATCTGCCGATGAGCAGTTCTTC. Translated, it gives CARRSADEQFF. The V gene is TRBV28, the J gene TRBJ2-1; no clear D gene. The length of the CDR3 is 11 residues. V shed 11 bases and J shed 8 bases, with 13 bases lying between them. In germline, CDR1 is MDHEN, CDR2 SYDVKM.

The V call is TRBV5-6, the J call TRBJ2-7; D might be TRBD2 (5 bases). CDR1 is SGHDT and CDR2 is YYEEEE in the germline V gene. V lost 3 bases and J 7 bases, leaving 14 bases between the germline ends. This CDR3 spans 13 amino acids. For the CDR3, the DNA is TGTGCCAGCAGCTGGCCGGGAAGACGGGAGCAGTACTTC. It specifies CASSWPGRREQYF.

V usage is TRBV5-4 and J usage is TRBJ1-2, with D possibly matching TRBD1 (5 bases). The germline CDR1 and CDR2 sequences are SGHNT and YYREEE (reference sequence). Trimming took 2 bases from V and 7 from J, leaving 18 bases between them. The CDR3 contains 15 residues. The CDR3 reads CASSFWQGFIRGYTF. The CDR3 coding sequence is TGTGCCAGCAGCTTCTGGCAGGGCTTCATTCGTGGCTACACCTTC. The full variable domain, completed using reference TRBV5-4 and TRBJ1-2, is ETGVTQSPTHLIKTRGQQVTLRCSSQSGHNTVSWYQQALGQGPQFIFQYYREEENGRGNFPPRFSGLQFPNYSSELNVNALELDDSALYLCASSFWQGFIRGYTFGSGTRLTVV.

The chain couples TRBV7-9 to TRBJ1-1; the D gene is possibly TRBD1 (6 bases). V shed 1 base and J shed 11 bases, with 8 bases lying between them. Germline V gives CDR1 SEHNR, CDR2 FQNEAQ (reference sequence). The CDR3 has 11 residues. CDR3 sequence: CASSLDQGAFF. The CDR3 bases are TGTGCCAGCAGCTTAGATCAGGGGGCTTTCTTT. Using reference TRBV7-9 and TRBJ1-1 for the parts outside the CDR3, the full variable domain is DTGVSQNPRHKITKRGQNVTFRCDPISEHNRLYWYRQTLGQGPEFLTYFQNEAQLEKSRLLSDRFSAERPKGSFSTLEIQRTEQGDSAMYLCASSLDQGAFFGQGTRLTVV.

The rearrangement uses TRBV10-3 and TRBJ1-2; no firm D call. CDR1 and CDR2 from the germline V gene are ENHRY and SYGVKD. V was shortened by 0 bases and J by 8 bases, with 16 bases between the two germline ends. The CDR3 is 15 residues long. The CDR3 DNA follows: TGTGCCATCAGTGAGTCGACACGGGTTGTGGGGGGCTACACCTTC. It codes for CAISESTRVVGGYTF.

This clone was observed a single time. This sequence joins TRBV9 and TRBJ2-3; 12 bases map to TRBD2. CDR1 is SGDLS and CDR2 is YYNGEE in the germline V gene. After removal of 4 bases from V and 1 base from J, the junction contained 7 bases not matched to a gene. The length of the CDR3 is 17 residues. The CDR3 protein is CASSTGLAGSGTDTQYF. The CDR3 coding sequence is TGTGCCAGCAGCACTGGACTAGCGGGGTCCGGCACAGATACGCAGTATTTT.

This chain uses TRBV4-3 with TRBJ1-2; no clear D gene. V lost 1 base and J 4 bases, leaving 7 bases between the germline ends. This CDR3 contains 13 residues. The V gene's germline CDR1 is LGHNA and CDR2 YSLEER. The CDR3 DNA sequence: TGCGCCAGCAGCCAAGGGACGGGCTATGGCTACACCTTC. Translating it yields CASSQGTGYGYTF.

The rearrangement links TRBV19 to TRBJ1-1, with D tentatively TRBD1 (5 bases). V lost 4 bases and J lost 4, with 13 bases in between. The V gene's germline CDR1 is LNHDA and CDR2 SQIVND (reference sequence). The CDR3 has 14 amino acids. The CDR3 sequence: CASSTSTRGTEAFF. CDR3 nucleotide sequence: TGTGCCAGTAGTACGTCCACGAGGGGCACTGAAGCTTTCTTT. Using reference TRBV19 and TRBJ1-1 for the parts outside the CDR3, the full variable domain is DGGITQSPKYLFRKEGQNVTLSCEQNLNHDAMYWYRQDPGQGLRLIYYSQIVNDFQKGDIAEGYSVSREKKESFPLTVTSAQKNPTAFYLCASSTSTRGTEAFFGQGTRLTVV.